These 2 T cell receptor beta chains share one sample of origin, sequenced in a study of blood T cell repertoires in COVID-19. The table came from immunoSEQ multiplex PCR; TCRdb's copy has only in-frame clones and leaves some out. The table records tens of thousands of clones, 70% to 90% of them present only once. Source material: peripheral blood. These receptors all stem from a human donor in a cohort sampled during active COVID-19.

The V gene is TRBV7-3, the J gene TRBJ2-3; 9 bases align to TRBD2. J gave up 6 bases and V 5 bases, and 6 bases lay outside the gene matches. The CDR3 is 14 residues long. CDR1 is SGHTA and CDR2 is FQGTGA in the germline V gene. The CDR3 here is CASSPGREGDTQYF. The DNA of the CDR3 is TGTGCCAGCAGCCCTGGGCGGGAGGGGGATACGCAGTATTTT.

This sequence joins TRBV18 and TRBJ2-1; 8 nucleotides agree with TRBD2. From germline, CDR1 is KGHSH and CDR2 LQKENI. Losses at the gene ends were 1 base for V and 0 bases for J; bases not matched to a gene: 2. This CDR3 comprises 16 residues. CDR3 DNA sequence: TGTGCCAGCTCACCACTGAGCGGGAGCTCCTACAATGAGCAGTTCTTC. It yields the protein CASSPLSGSSYNEQFF.